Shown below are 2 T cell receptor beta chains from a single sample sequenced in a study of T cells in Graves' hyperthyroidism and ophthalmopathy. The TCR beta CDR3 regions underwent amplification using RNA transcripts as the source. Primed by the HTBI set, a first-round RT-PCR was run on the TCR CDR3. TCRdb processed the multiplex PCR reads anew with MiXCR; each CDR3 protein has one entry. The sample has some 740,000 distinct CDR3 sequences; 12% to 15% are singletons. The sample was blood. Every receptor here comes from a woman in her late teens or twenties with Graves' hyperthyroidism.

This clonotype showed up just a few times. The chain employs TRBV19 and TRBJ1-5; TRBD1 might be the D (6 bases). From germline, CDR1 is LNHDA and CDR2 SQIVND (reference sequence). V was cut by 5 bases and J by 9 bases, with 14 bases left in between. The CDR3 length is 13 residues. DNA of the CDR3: TGTGCCAGTAGTGGTAAGGGACATAGGCCCCAGCATTTT. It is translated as CASSGKGHRPQHF.

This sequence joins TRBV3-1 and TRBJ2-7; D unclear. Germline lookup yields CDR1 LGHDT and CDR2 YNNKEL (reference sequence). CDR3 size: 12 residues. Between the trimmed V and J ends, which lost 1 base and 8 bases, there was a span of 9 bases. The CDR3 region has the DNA TGTGCCAGCAGCCAAGGACAACGAAAGCAGTACTTC. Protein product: CASSQGQRKQYF.